These 9 T cell receptor beta chains were all obtained from the same sample, sequenced in a study of read filtering for tumor transcriptome and immune sequencing. Molecular barcoded adaptors covering alpha/delta and beta/gamma chains were used on roughly 400 ng RNA. Using its own MiXCR run on the reads, TCRdb lists one record per CDR3 protein. The table records 100,000 to 150,000 distinct CDR3 sequences, about 13% of them present only once. The sample was a population of CD138-negative cells sorted from bone marrow. These receptors came from a donor at least 40 years old with multiple myeloma.

This clonotype was recorded many times. V gene TRBV10-3 combines with J gene TRBJ2-1; 8 bases line up with TRBD2. The CDR3 has 14 amino acids. V was pared by 5 bases and J by 11 bases, with 11 bases of the junction left unmatched. Germline V gene lookup returns CDR1 ENHRY and CDR2 SYGVKD. For the CDR3, the DNA is TGTGCCATCAGTAGCGGGGGCCAACTTTTTCAGCAGTTCTTC. Translated: CAISSGGQLFQQFF.

Concerning this clonotype itself: A far larger clone differs by one base, so this is likely a read error. The chain has TRBV29-1 and TRBJ2-1; D perhaps matches TRBD2 (6 bases). The end of the DNA aligns better with TRBJ2-7, so the J call may be wrong. There are 14 residues in the CDR3. CDR1 is SQVTM and CDR2 is ANQGSEA in the germline V gene. The CDR3 loop is CSVERRGRYYEQYF. CDR3 in DNA: TGCAGCGTTGAGCGGAGGGGTCGTTACTACGAGCAGTACTTC.

This clonotype has only a few counts. This chain joins TRBV4-3 and TRBJ2-1, with D tentatively TRBD1 (5 bases). The CDR3 is made up of 15 amino acids. Germline loops: CDR1 LGHNA, CDR2 YSLEER. V was clipped by 0 bases and J by 10 bases, with 16 bases between them. CDR3 sequence reads: CASSQDPSRAREQFF. CDR3 DNA: TGCGCCAGCAGCCAAGACCCGTCCAGGGCGCGGGAGCAGTTCTTC.

This clonotype was recorded many times. In nucleotides, the CDR3 is TGTGCCACCAGTGTCACCGGGACAGCTGAAGCTTTCTTT. Its translation: CATSVTGTAEAFF. This sequence joins TRBV24-1 and TRBJ1-1, with TRBD1 identical over 7 bases. CDR1 is KGHDR and CDR2 is SFDVKD in the germline V gene. The CDR3 spans 13 residues. The ends lost 5 bases at V and 6 bases at J; junction bases unmatched: 5.

The table lists this clonotype with many counts. The rearrangement uses TRBV2 and TRBJ2-7, with D perhaps matching TRBD2 (6 bases). Germline CDR1 reads SNHLY; CDR2 reads FYNNEI. This CDR3 has 13 amino acids. V dropped 1 base and J dropped 5 bases, with 9 bases sitting between them. The CDR3 DNA is TGTGCCAGCAGTGAAGGGACTACCAACGAGCAGTACTTC. It codes for CASSEGTTNEQYF.

This clonotype was observed many times. The rearrangement joins TRBV7-6 to TRBJ2-6, with a tentative D call TRBD1 (6 bases). CDR1 SGHVS and CDR2 FNYEAQ come from the germline V gene. This CDR3 is built from 16 residues. Trimming took off 5 bases at V and 2 bases at J, with 13 bases between the two ends. CDR3 loop: CASSPEGGAGANVLTF. CDR3 bases: TGTGCCAGCAGCCCGGAAGGGGGAGCTGGGGCCAACGTCCTGACTTTC.

This clonotype has a count of ten or more. V is TRBV24-1 and J is TRBJ2-3, with TRBD2 identical over 12 bases. Germline V gene data show CDR1 as KGHDR and CDR2 as SFDVKD. CDR3 size: 17 residues. V was clipped by 3 bases and J by 5 bases; unmatched bases: 8. CDR3 coding DNA: TGTGCCACCAGTGATGTCCTAGCGGGAGGGCTTGGAGATACGCAGTATTTT. It encodes CATSDVLAGGLGDTQYF.

This clonotype has just a few counts. Just one base apart from a much larger clone, this may be a read error. The chain couples TRBV20-1 to TRBJ1-1, with a weak D call TRBD1 (5 bases). Trimming stripped 1 base from V and 3 bases from J, with 18 bases between. Germline CDR1 DFQATT, CDR2 SNEGSKA (reference sequence). The CDR3 is made up of 16 amino acids. This CDR3 reads CSARAPGRTAYTEAFF. Here the CDR3 DNA reads TGCAGTGCTAGAGCCCCGGGACGGACTGCGTACACTGAAGCTTTCTTT.

A word on this clonotype: This may stem from a read error, because a much larger clone lies one nucleotide away. This chain links TRBV5-1 with TRBJ2-7; D is tentatively TRBD1 or TRBD2 (5 bases each). There are 14 residues in the CDR3. The germline V gene encodes CDR1 SGHRS and CDR2 YFSETQ. The CDR3, as DNA: TGCGCCAGCAGCCCGGAGGACAACTCCTACGATCAGTACTTC. Its translation: CASSPEDNSYDQYF. Together with reference TRBV5-1 and TRBJ2-7, the CDR3 gives the full variable domain: KAGVTQTPRYLIKTRGQQVTLSCSPISGHRSVSWYQQTPGQGLQFLFEYFSETQRNKGNFPGRFSGRQFSNSRSEMNVSTLELGDSALYLCASSPEDNSYDQYFGPGTRLTVT.